The rows below give T cell receptor beta chains drawn from one sample of a study of T cell repertoires in cytomegalovirus infection. TCRdb independently ran MiXCR on the reads; one entry per CDR3 protein. The data contain 250,000 to 300,000 distinct CDR3 sequences, about 25% of them seen just once; the ten biggest clones take up more than 11%. Material for sequencing was PBMCs. Receptors originate from a human donor in good health (CMV status not recorded). Some clones in this sample may be carry-over from other donors' samples. Both conserved end residues are part of each CDR3. Fields, in order: V gene, D gene, J gene, clone size, CDR3 protein, CDR3 DNA. D genes are given only for firm matches. Clone size, where shown, is once, few, many, or a class for clones that have expanded.

V: TRBV7-9; D: .; J: TRBJ2-3; size: few; CDR3: CASSSLAVSTDTQYF; DNA: TGTGCCAGCAGCTCGCTAGCAGTCAGCACAGATACGCAGTATTTT
V: TRBV7-3; D: .; J: TRBJ2-1; size: .; CDR3: CASRVSMGNEQFF; DNA: TGTGCCAGCAGGGTGAGTATGGGGAATGAGCAGTTCTTC
V: TRBV29-1; D: .; J: TRBJ1-1; size: few; CDR3: CSVEEDLGGTEAFF; DNA: TGCAGCGTTGAAGAGGATCTTGGAGGGACTGAAGCTTTCTTT
V: TRBV11-2; D: TRBD2; J: TRBJ2-1; size: few; CDR3: CASSFLLAGLINEQFF; DNA: TGTGCCAGCAGCTTCCTCCTAGCGGGGCTCATCAATGAGCAGTTCTTC
V: TRBV20-1; D: .; J: TRBJ2-3; size: .; CDR3: CSAHTGTTTLNTQYF; DNA: TGCAGTGCCCACACAGGGACTACCACTTTAAATACGCAGTATTTT
V: TRBV7-2; D: .; J: TRBJ1-4; size: few; CDR3: CASSLGSGGEKKLFF; DNA: TGTGCCAGCAGCTTAGGATCCGGGGGCGAGAAAAAACTGTTTTTT
V: TRBV28; D: TRBD1; J: TRBJ1-2; size: many; CDR3: CASSSGTGKNGYTF; DNA: TGTGCCAGCAGCTCCGGGACAGGGAAAAATGGCTACACCTTC
V: TRBV29-1; D: TRBD2; J: TRBJ2-1; size: .; CDR3: CSVEEVGLAGVIF; DNA: TGCAGCGTTGAAGAAGTGGGACTAGCGGGAGTTATCTTC
V: TRBV20-1; D: .; J: TRBJ2-5; size: .; CDR3: CSAPAAGRGQETQYF; DNA: TGCAGTGCTCCAGCAGCGGGAAGGGGGCAAGAGACCCAGTACTTC
V: TRBV19; D: .; J: TRBJ1-5; size: .; CDR3: CASSRQIYEPQHF; DNA: TGTGCCAGTAGTCGACAGATATATGAACCCCAGCATTTT
V: TRBV7-2; D: TRBD2; J: TRBJ2-2; size: .; CDR3: CASSFSGRNGELFF; DNA: TGTGCCAGCAGCTTTAGCGGGAGAAACGGGGAGCTGTTTTTT
V: TRBV11-2; D: .; J: TRBJ2-7; size: few; CDR3: CASSLTTGSYEQYF; DNA: TGTGCCAGCAGCTTAACAACCGGCAGCTACGAGCAGTACTTC
V: TRBV28; D: .; J: TRBJ1-2; size: .; CDR3: CASCHFNLRIRNYGYTF; DNA: TGTGCCAGCTGTCATTTCAACCTGAGGATAAGGAACTATGGCTACACCTTC
V: TRBV12-3/TRBV12-4; D: .; J: TRBJ2-5; size: .; CDR3: CASSFVETQYF; DNA: TGTGCCAGCAGTTTTGTAGAGACCCAGTACTTC
V: TRBV6-5; D: TRBD1; J: TRBJ2-3; size: .; CDR3: CASTIQGASTDTQYF; DNA: TGTGCCAGCACTATACAGGGGGCTAGCACAGATACGCAGTATTTT
V: TRBV28; D: .; J: TRBJ1-5; size: .; CDR3: CASRPYDGSNQPQHF; DNA: TGTGCCAGCAGACCTTACGACGGTAGCAATCAGCCCCAGCATTTT
V: TRBV10-2; D: .; J: TRBJ2-3; size: few; CDR3: CASSSTYRTDTQYF; DNA: TGCGCCAGCAGTTCTACATATCGCACAGATACGCAGTATTTT
V: TRBV28; D: .; J: TRBJ1-2; size: .; CDR3: CATPQAGLNYGYTF; DNA: TGTGCCACCCCACAAGCGGGGTTAAACTATGGCTACACCTTC
V: TRBV24-1; D: .; J: TRBJ2-1; size: .; CDR3: CATSDPGGTADNEQFF; DNA: TGTGCCACCAGTGACCCAGGAGGGACAGCTGACAATGAGCAGTTCTTC
V: TRBV6-2/TRBV6-3; D: .; J: TRBJ2-5; size: few; CDR3: CASSYRGVPQEETQYF; DNA: TGTGCCAGCAGTTATCGAGGGGTCCCGCAGGAAGAGACCCAGTACTTC
V: TRBV7-2; D: TRBD1; J: TRBJ2-7; size: many; CDR3: CASSLSGDRNYEQYF; DNA: TGTGCCAGCAGCTTGTCAGGGGACAGGAACTACGAGCAGTACTTC
V: TRBV18; D: TRBD1; J: TRBJ2-7; size: once; CDR3: CASSLDRDLREQYF; DNA: TGTGCCAGCTCATTGGACAGGGACCTCCGCGAGCAGTACTTC
V: TRBV19; D: .; J: TRBJ1-2; size: few; CDR3: CASSNGGYTF; DNA: TGTGCCAGTAGTAATGGTGGCTACACCTTC
V: TRBV11-2; D: .; J: TRBJ2-7; size: many; CDR3: CASSLSGQPYEQYF; DNA: TGTGCCAGCAGCTTATCCGGACAGCCCTACGAGCAGTACTTC
V: TRBV19; D: .; J: TRBJ1-1; size: few; CDR3: CASSIAARAATEAFF; DNA: TGTGCCAGTAGTATAGCGGCCAGGGCGGCCACTGAAGCTTTCTTT
V: TRBV28; D: TRBD2; J: TRBJ2-7; size: .; CDR3: CASRLGGASGSYEQYF; DNA: TGTGCCAGCAGATTGGGGGGGGCTAGCGGGAGCTACGAGCAGTACTTC
V: TRBV7-2; D: TRBD2; J: TRBJ2-1; size: many; CDR3: CASSVTSGSGYEQFF; DNA: TGTGCCAGCAGCGTGACTAGCGGGAGTGGCTATGAGCAGTTCTTC
V: TRBV5-4; D: .; J: TRBJ2-3; size: .; CDR3: CASSLVQFDTDTQYF; DNA: TGTGCCAGCAGCTTGGTACAGTTTGACACAGATACGCAGTATTTT
V: TRBV7-2; D: .; J: TRBJ1-1; size: many; CDR3: CASSLQMNTEAFF; DNA: TGTGCCAGCAGCTTACAGATGAACACTGAAGCTTTCTTT